This is a list of T cell receptor beta chains from one sample in a study of cytomegalovirus exposure and HLA in healthy donors. Data came from immunoSEQ multiplex PCR; TCRdb stores just in-frame clones and leaves some out. Of 150,000 or so clones in the sample, about three quarters were seen once. The sample comprised PBMCs. The receptor set was obtained from a woman between 35 and 50 years old in good health and CMV-seropositive. Both conserved end residues are part of each CDR3. A D gene is named only where the DNA matches it firmly. Where a row states a size, it is once, few, many or the class of an expanded clone; other rows omit it.

.	TRBV10-1	.	TRBJ1-2	TGCGCCAGCAGTGAGCCCAGTGTTAACTATGGCTACACCTTC	CASSEPSVNYGYTF
TRBD2	TRBV11-2	.	TRBJ2-2	TGTGCCAGCAGCCGGTTACTAGCGGGGGGATCGAACACCGGGGAGCTGTTTTTT	CASSRLLAGGSNTGELFF
TRBD1	TRBV18	.	TRBJ2-1	TGTGCCAGCTCCCGGGGACAGGCAATTTACAATGAGCAGTTCTTC	CASSRGQAIYNEQFF
.	TRBV5-1	once	TRBJ1-1	TGCGCCAGCAGCTACGACAGTTATCCTCAAGAAGCTTTCTTT	CASSYDSYPQEAFF
TRBD1	TRBV6-4	.	TRBJ1-1	TGTGCCAGCAGTGCCTTACAGGGGACTGAAGCTTTCTTT	CASSALQGTEAFF
.	TRBV5-1	.	TRBJ2-5	TGCGCCAGCAGCTCGACCGGGATGGTTCGGGTGGAGACCCAGTACTTC	CASSSTGMVRVETQYF
.	TRBV15	.	TRBJ2-1	TGTGCCACCAGCATCCTCGGTGAGCAGTTCTTC	CATSILGEQFF
.	TRBV7-9	.	TRBJ1-1	TGTTCCAGCAGCAAAACCGGGACACCCAGAACAAGTGAAGCTTTCTTT	CSSSKTGTPRTSEAFF
TRBD1	TRBV19	.	TRBJ1-4	TGTGCCAGTAGTACAGGATTCGACAGGGCTGATGAAAAACTGTTTTTT	CASSTGFDRADEKLFF
.	TRBV7-8	few	TRBJ1-3	TGTGCCAGCAGCCCGAACCTCCGGGGTCCGAGCTCTGGAAACACCATATATTTT	CASSPNLRGPSSGNTIYF
.	TRBV5-4	.	TRBJ2-3	TGTGCCAGCAGCTTGGAAGTCCGGGATACGCAGTATTTT	CASSLEVRDTQYF
.	TRBV5-1	.	TRBJ2-3	TGCGCCAGCAGCTTGGGTAGTGGAGGGTTCACAGATACGCAGTATTTT	CASSLGSGGFTDTQYF
TRBD2	TRBV7-9	.	TRBJ2-1	TGTGCCAGCAGCAAGCTAGCGGGGGGGGGTCACAATGAGCAGTTCTTC	CASSKLAGGGHNEQFF
.	TRBV19	.	TRBJ1-4	TGTGCCACCTCTCCAGTGGTTGAAACTAATGAAAAACTGTTTTTT	CATSPVVETNEKLFF
.	TRBV30	few	TRBJ1-4	TGTGCCTGGGGGGGCAGGGGTGGTGAAAAACTGTTTTTT	CAWGGRGGEKLFF
TRBD1	TRBV30	.	TRBJ1-2	TGTGCCGAAAGGACAGGCCACTTCTATGGCTACACCTTC	CAERTGHFYGYTF
TRBD2	TRBV19	.	TRBJ2-1	TGTGCCAGTTCTTTAACTAGCGGGGGTAGAAATGAGCAGTTCTTC	CASSLTSGGRNEQFF
TRBD1	TRBV9	.	TRBJ2-1	TGTGCCAGCAGCCCCCCCGGGACAGGTGGTTACAATGAGCAGTTCTTC	CASSPPGTGGYNEQFF
.	TRBV18	.	TRBJ1-2	TGTGCCAGCCGAGAAAGAAATCCAGGTTCTGGCTACACCTTC	CASRERNPGSGYTF
.	TRBV6-1	.	TRBJ2-1	TGTGCCAGCAGACCAGGGGTGTTCTACAATGAGCAGTTCTTC	CASRPGVFYNEQFF
.	TRBV2	few	TRBJ1-2	TGTGCCAGCAGTCCGGCTAGAGAGACTGGAGGCTACACCTTC	CASSPARETGGYTF
.	TRBV29-1	.	TRBJ2-1	TGCAGCGTTGAAGATCTGGGGGGGCAAGGCAATGAGCAGTTCTTC	CSVEDLGGQGNEQFF
.	TRBV15	.	TRBJ2-5	TGTGCCACCAGCAGAGCTAGTTCACAAGAGACCCAGTACTTC	CATSRASSQETQYF
TRBD1	TRBV7-9	few	TRBJ1-1	TGTGCCAGCAGCGCCATACAGGGGGAGTGGAGCACTGAAGCTTTCTTT	CASSAIQGEWSTEAFF
TRBD1	TRBV30	.	TRBJ1-2	TGTGCCTGGAGTGGAATTTTGGGGACAGGGGGCGGTCTGGGCTATGGCTACACCTTC	CAWSGILGTGGGLGYGYTF
TRBD2	TRBV7-2	.	TRBJ2-1	TGTGCCAGCAGCCTGTCCCGGGGGAGCGGGGGGTTCAATGAGCAGTTCTTC	CASSLSRGSGGFNEQFF
.	TRBV7-2	.	TRBJ1-4	TGTGCCAGCAGCACACACAGAGCAACTAATGAAAAACTGTTTTTT	CASSTHRATNEKLFF
.	TRBV29-1	.	TRBJ2-3	TGCAGCGTTGATAGGGGGAGCACAGATACGCAGTATTTT	CSVDRGSTDTQYF
TRBD2	TRBV28	.	TRBJ2-3	TGTGCCAGCAGCTTTAGCGGGGTTAGCACAGATACGCAGTATTTT	CASSFSGVSTDTQYF
.	TRBV4-1	.	TRBJ1-5	TGCGCCAGCAGCCTCGGACAGTATAGCAATCAGCCCCAGCATTTT	CASSLGQYSNQPQHF
.	TRBV28	.	TRBJ2-1	TGTGCCAGCAGTTTCCAACTCTCAGGGGCCGATGAGCAGTTCTTC	CASSFQLSGADEQFF
TRBD2	TRBV27	.	TRBJ2-2	TGTGCCAGCAGAATTTTGGGACTAGCGAACACCGGGGAGCTGTTTTTT	CASRILGLANTGELFF
TRBD1	TRBV27	.	TRBJ1-6	TGTGCCAGCAGTTTAGGGGGGACAGTTAATTCACCCCTCCACTTT	CASSLGGTVNSPLHF
.	TRBV29-1	once	TRBJ2-2	TGCAGCGCAGGGGAAAACACCGGGGAGCTGTTTTTT	CSAGENTGELFF
TRBD1	TRBV6-5	.	TRBJ1-4	TGTGCCAGCAGCACCGGACAGGGATTGAGTATGAAACTGTTTTTT	CASSTGQGLSMKLFF
.	TRBV10-2	.	TRBJ1-4	TGCGCCAGCAGGGGCTCTGGGGCCGAGAGACTGTTTTTT	CASRGSGAERLFF
.	TRBV7-8	.	TRBJ2-7	TGTGCCAGCAGCTTAGCACGCGGGTTTGGCGAGCAGTACTTC	CASSLARGFGEQYF
TRBD1	TRBV5-4	.	TRBJ2-4	TGTGCCAGCAGCAAAGGAACAGGGGACGGGGCCCAAAACATTCAGTACTTC	CASSKGTGDGAQNIQYF
TRBD2	TRBV7-2	few	TRBJ2-7	TGTGCCAGCAGCTACACTAGCGGGGGGGCGAACGTAGCCTACGAGCAGTACTTC	CASSYTSGGANVAYEQYF
TRBD1	TRBV5-6	.	TRBJ1-6	TGTGCCAGCAGCCGACTCGGGACAGCCGTCTCACCCCTCCACTTT	CASSRLGTAVSPLHF
TRBD1	TRBV28	.	TRBJ2-1	TGTGCCAGCAGTAGAGCGGACAGGCTTGACAATGAGCAGTTCTTC	CASSRADRLDNEQFF
TRBD1	TRBV19	.	TRBJ1-1	TGTGCCACCCGGGACAGGGCGAACACTGAAGCTTTCTTT	CATRDRANTEAFF
TRBD2	TRBV5-1	once	TRBJ2-2	TGCGCCAGCAGGCCGACTAGCGGGGAGACCGGGGAGCTGTTTTTT	CASRPTSGETGELFF
.	TRBV28	.	TRBJ1-2	TGTGCCAGCCGATCGTCGGGGGGCGACAGTGGGGGCTACACCTTC	CASRSSGGDSGGYTF
TRBD1	TRBV5-4	.	TRBJ1-5	TGTGCCAGCAGCTCGACTCTACCCGGGACAGTTAATCAGCCCCAGCATTTT	CASSSTLPGTVNQPQHF
.	TRBV5-6	.	TRBJ1-1	TGTGCCAGCAGCTACTACCGGAGTGGGACTGAAGCTTTCTTT	CASSYYRSGTEAFF
.	TRBV18	.	TRBJ1-2	TGTGCCAGCTCCCAGGACGGGATCTATGGCTACACCTTC	CASSQDGIYGYTF
.	TRBV9	.	TRBJ2-1	TGTGCCAGCAGCGTAGCTCTAAGTTCTGGTCTCGGAGTTAGCTTCTACAATGAGCAGTTCTTC	CASSVALSSGLGVSFYNEQFF
.	TRBV19	once	TRBJ2-3	TGTGCCAGTAGTATACGCCCCGGGAACACAGATACGCAGTATTTT	CASSIRPGNTDTQYF
.	TRBV5-1	once	TRBJ1-2	TGCGCCAGCAGCCAAACCGGGACACTTGGCTACACCTTC	CASSQTGTLGYTF
.	TRBV5-6	few	TRBJ1-5	TGTGCCAGCAGCTCCTGGACGGTAGGAGGGCAGCCCCAGCATTTT	CASSSWTVGGQPQHF
.	TRBV5-4	.	TRBJ1-1	TGTGCCAGCAGCTTGGGGGGGGTGGGCCGGAACACTGAAGCTTTCTTT	CASSLGGVGRNTEAFF
.	TRBV5-1	.	TRBJ1-5	TGCGCCAGCAGCTTGGGAGGGCTTGGGCAGCCCCAGCATTTT	CASSLGGLGQPQHF
.	TRBV7-9	.	TRBJ2-7	TGTTCCAGCAGCTTAACGCACTGGCAGGGTTCCTACGAGCAGTACTTC	CSSSLTHWQGSYEQYF
.	TRBV9	.	TRBJ1-2	TGTGCCAGCAGCGTAGGCGTCTTAGCTAACTATGGCTACACCTTC	CASSVGVLANYGYTF
TRBD1	TRBV7-8	once	TRBJ1-2	TGTGCCAGCAGCCTTGGACAGGGGCCGAATCCTAACTATGGCTACACCTTC	CASSLGQGPNPNYGYTF
TRBD1	TRBV5-1	.	TRBJ2-2	TGCGCCAGCAGCCACGACAGGGGAAGGCCCGGGGAGCTGTTTTTT	CASSHDRGRPGELFF
.	TRBV7-3	few	TRBJ2-2	TGTGCCAGCAGCTCCAAAAACACCGGGGAGCTGTTTTTT	CASSSKNTGELFF
TRBD1	TRBV5-1	.	TRBJ1-1	TGCGCCAGCAGCTTGTTCCGGGACAGGGGTGACACTGAAGCTTTCTTT	CASSLFRDRGDTEAFF